This TCR beta chain was sequenced for a study of OX40 agonist ivuxolimab in advanced cancers. Study summary: An anti-OX40 (CD134) antibody with agonistic activity, ivuxolimab, was administered to patients.

As to this clone: As yet, its antigen is unknown.

Profiling relied on immunoSEQ multiplex PCR, and the TCRdb table lists in-frame clones only, not all of them. The sample shows under 65,000 clones, approximately 90% of them seen only once. The CDR3 length is 14 residues. After removal of 2 bases from V and 5 bases from J, the junction contained 3 bases not matched to a gene. From germline, CDR1 is MNHEY and CDR2 SVGAGI. Study-wide results and limits: Part of the nonresponder group also had normalized T-cell clonal expansion that was low.

This rearrangement joins TRBV6-5 to TRBJ1-5, with 7 bases fitting TRBD1. The TCR sequence derives from an adult with an advanced solid tumor such as melanoma, head and neck, liver or kidney cancer. Sample: CD4+ or CD8+ T cells sorted from blood, taken in a trial of the OX40 agonist ivuxolimab. The CDR3 nucleotides read TGTGCCAGCAGTTACACAGGGGCGGATCAGCCCCAGCATTTT. The encoded protein is CASSYTGADQPQHF.